This T cell receptor beta chain was found in a study of CDR3 diversity in severe acne (dated by TCRdb to 2018 to 2020). This clonotype was seen a few times. What antigen it recognizes has not been identified. The record has no base qualities; no much larger clone is one base away. Per the germline V gene, SGHRS is the CDR1 and YFSETQ is the CDR2. Inclusive of the bounding cysteine and phenylalanine, the CDR3 is 15 residues long. Only the CDR3 portion is preserved as DNA: 45 bases, with reading frame beginning at the first base. V gives up 2 bases and J gives up 3 bases, and the segment between their germline ends measures 14 bases. Library preparation used PCR. Sequencing was carried out with an Illumina HiSeq 2000. The raw public data were reprocessed by TCRdb itself: fastp quality trimming at Q25, MiXCR clonotype calling, in-frame beta chains only. Duplicate CDR3 protein sequences are folded into a single record with the most common DNA and genes. This sample has 84,000 or so distinct CDR3 sequences in its table, and 45% to 50% of those were observed once. 10% of the sample is taken by the ten largest.

The origin of this receptor is a male donor in good health, serving as a control. Rearrangement joined TRBV5-1 to TRBJ2-5; possibly the D gene is TRBD2, per 6 matching bases. Material for sequencing was blood. The CDR3 protein is CASSFTGGVKETQYF. The DNA sequence is TGCGCCAGCAGCTTCACAGGCGGGGTCAAAGAGACCCAGTACTTC.